This T cell receptor beta chain appears in the sequencing data of a study of immune evolution from preneoplasia to lung adenocarcinoma. Clones were sequenced by immunoSEQ multiplex PCR, and TCRdb holds only the in-frame ones, with some missing. The sample has thousands of clones; roughly 85% are singletons. The study, taken as a whole, reports: Top clone share appeared to fall from AAH through AIS, MIA, adenocarcinoma.

With 2 bases removed from V and 6 bases from J, the gap between germline ends came to 12 bases. The CDR3 loop spans 13 amino acids. CDR1 is SGDLS, CDR2 YYNGEE, per germline. This clone showed up just once. Its specificity is unknown. The sample was FFPE adjacent normal lung tissue. This sequence joins TRBV9 and TRBJ2-7; D might be TRBD2 (6 bases). The clonotype was recovered from a person between 70 and 80 years old with lung adenocarcinoma. The CDR3 loop is CASSVGPSAEQYF. The CDR3 DNA sequence: TGTGCCAGCAGCGTGGGACCTAGCGCCGAGCAGTACTTC. Together with reference TRBV9 and TRBJ2-7, the CDR3 gives the full variable domain: DSGVTQTPKHLITATGQRVTLRCSPRSGDLSVYWYQQSLDQGLQFLIQYYNGEERAKGNILERFSAQQFPDLHSELNLSSLELGDSALYFCASSVGPSAEQYFGPGTRLTVT.